The present TCR beta chain was sequenced within a study of cytomegalovirus exposure and HLA in healthy donors. Study findings and constraints: In a later analysis, V- and J-gene trimming of beta chains associated with a DCLRE1C missense variant, replicated independently. Sequencing likely produced, as an artifact, a cluster of highly shared sequence variants. With high specificity and sensitivity, the classifier reportedly diagnosed cytomegalovirus status. A later analysis showed that HLA-associated TCR beta chains had undergone more clonal expansion than equally common others.

This CDR3 contains 13 residues. V lost 7 bases and J lost 0, with 9 bases in between. Germline V gene sequence: CDR1 SEHNR, CDR2 FQNEAQ (reference sequence). This clone was observed a few times. Its antigen is still unknown. It was with 60 Vbeta and 13 Jbeta primers that the PCR ran. Measured with immunoSEQ multiplex PCR; TCRdb has only the in-frame clones, and not every one. Altogether roughly 120,000 clones are present, 8.5% to 10% being singletons, with the ten largest covering over 2.5%. The gene calls are TRBV7-9 and TRBJ2-5; D is perhaps TRBD1 (6 bases). This receptor was identified in a man between 25 and 39 years old in good health and CMV-seronegative. The sequencing input was PBMCs. CDR3 loop: CASKGQNQETQYF. CDR3 DNA sequence: TGTGCCAGCAAAGGACAGAACCAAGAGACCCAGTACTTC.